This T cell receptor beta chain was recorded in a study of cytomegalovirus exposure and HLA in healthy donors. Study-wide points: In all likelihood, a cluster of highly shared sequence variants was a sequencing artifact. What a later analysis reportedly showed was that an Asian-associated ancestry cluster had fewer N-insertions than the approximately 700-donor mean.

Donors were ostensibly healthy at sampling, although undocumented immune exposures were probable. In the case of this clone: Its antigen is undetermined.

Researchers ran the PCR with 60 Vbeta and 13 Jbeta primers. Sequencing was performed with immunoSEQ multiplex PCR; in TCRdb, only in-frame clones are kept and a portion is missing. This repertoire shows fewer than 200,000 clones, approximately 85% found once; its top ten account for 2.5%. Germline assignment: CDR1 MNHNS and CDR2 SASEGT. The CDR3 has 12 residues. Deletions cut 6 bases from V and 6 bases from J, with 10 bases between. The TCR was taken from a man between 25 and 39 years old in good health and CMV-seropositive. This rearrangement joins TRBV6-1 to TRBJ2-3; weak D call: TRBD2 (5 bases). The sequenced material came from PBMCs. The CDR3 spells CASRGAVDTQYF. CDR3 coding DNA: TGTGCCAGCAGGGGAGCCGTGGATACGCAGTATTTT.